The 18 T cell receptor beta chains reported below all come from one sample, sequenced in a study of blood T cell repertoires in COVID-19. Sequencing used immunoSEQ multiplex PCR; TCRdb keeps in-frame clones, though not all of them. The sample holds 150,000 to 200,000 clones; around 89% are singletons and the top ten take approximately 4.5%. The material sequenced was peripheral blood. These receptors all stem from a human donor in a cohort sampled during active COVID-19.

V and J are TRBV19 and TRBJ2-3, with 11 bases matching TRBD2. V gave up 1 base and J gave up 0 bases; unmatched junction bases: 12. Germline loops: CDR1 LNHDA, CDR2 SQIVND (reference sequence). This CDR3 region has 20 residues. CDR3 DNA: TGTGCCAGTAGTATAGCTCGTCGGATTCTAGCGGGAGGTAGCACAGATACGCAGTATTTT. This translates into CASSIARRILAGGSTDTQYF.

The chain has TRBV12-3 or TRBV12-4 and TRBJ2-3; possible D gene TRBD2, 6 bases. The ends were cut back, 7 bases at V and 1 base at J, with 9 bases in the middle. This CDR3 is built from 13 residues. CDR3 sequence (DNA): TGTGCCAGCACGACTAGACGCACAGATACGCAGTATTTT. This codes for CASTTRRTDTQYF.

This clone was observed once. The chain is built from TRBV10-1 and TRBJ1-4; possible D gene TRBD1, 6 bases. The germline V gene has CDR1 WNHNN and CDR2 SYGVQD (reference sequence). There are 15 residues in the CDR3. V was clipped by 5 bases and J by 5 bases, with 15 bases between them. The CDR3 here is CASSKGQPGNEKLFF. The CDR3 nucleotides are TGCGCCAGCAGTAAGGGACAACCTGGGAATGAAAAACTGTTTTTT.

The chain joins TRBV5-6 to TRBJ2-7; TRBD2 agrees at 10 bases. Trimming took 1 base from V and 4 from J; bases not matched to a gene: 5. The CDR3 is 15 residues long. Per the germline V gene, CDR1 is SGHDT and CDR2 is YYEEEE. CDR3 residues: CASSLLAGGRYEQYF. CDR3 sequence (DNA): TGTGCCAGCAGCTTGTTAGCGGGGGGCCGTTACGAGCAGTACTTC.

The chain links TRBV19 to TRBJ2-1; 10 bases map to TRBD2. V dropped 7 bases and J dropped 7; count of bases not matched to a gene: 4. CDR1 is LNHDA and CDR2 is SQIVND in the germline V gene (reference sequence). CDR3 length equals 13 residues. The CDR3 is CASMMTSGNEQFF. CDR3 nucleotide sequence: TGTGCCAGTATGATGACTAGCGGGAATGAGCAGTTCTTC.

This clone showed up just a few times. The V and J genes are TRBV10-3 and TRBJ2-7; a weak D match, TRBD1 (5 bases). Germline assignment: CDR1 ENHRY and CDR2 SYGVKD. The V gene lost 3 bases and the J gene lost 3 bases, with 9 bases spanning the gap. The CDR3 consists of 13 residues. CDR3 bases: TGTGCCATCAGTGACGACAGATTCTACGAGCAGTACTTC. It translates to CAISDDRFYEQYF.

V gene TRBV19 combines with J gene TRBJ1-5; 11 nucleotides align to TRBD1. Germline V lookup: CDR1 LNHDA, CDR2 SQIVND (reference sequence). The CDR3 has 17 amino acids. V shed 3 bases, J shed 4 bases, and the junction held 8 bases outside the gene matches. The CDR3 nucleotides read TGTGCCAGTAGTATGGCCCGGACAGGGGGCATAAATCAGCCCCAGCATTTT. Translation gives CASSMARTGGINQPQHF. Variable domain in full (rest from reference TRBV19 and TRBJ1-5): DGGITQSPKYLFRKEGQNVTLSCEQNLNHDAMYWYRQDPGQGLRLIYYSQIVNDFQKGDIAEGYSVSREKKESFPLTVTSAQKNPTAFYLCASSMARTGGINQPQHFGDGTRLSIL.

In this sample, this clone turned up many times. The chain is built from TRBV7-9 and TRBJ1-1; 8 bases map to TRBD1. The junction had 12 bases not matched to a gene; V was cut back by 5 bases and J by 1 base. The germline V gene has CDR1 SEHNR and CDR2 FQNEAQ (reference sequence). The length of the CDR3 is 17 residues. CDR3 in amino acids: CASSPPQGEVGNTEAFF. The CDR3, as DNA: TGTGCCAGCAGCCCCCCACAGGGGGAAGTTGGGAACACTGAAGCTTTCTTT.

The chain combines TRBV6-1 with TRBJ2-1; 12 bases agree with TRBD2. J was trimmed by 7 bases and V by 3 bases; bases with no gene match: 7. Germline loops: CDR1 MNHNS, CDR2 SASEGT. The CDR3 runs 16 residues. The CDR3 nucleotides are TGTGCCAGCAGTGAGCCAACTAGCGGGAGGAAGAATGAGCAGTTCTTC. Its translation is CASSEPTSGRKNEQFF.

The V call is TRBV18, the J call TRBJ2-7; D might be TRBD1 (5 bases). The V end lost 5 bases, the J end lost 5 bases, and 7 bases lay between the germline ends. This CDR3 contains 11 residues. CDR1 KGHSH and CDR2 LQKENI come from the germline V gene. The CDR3 loop reads CASSWGDEQYF. The DNA of the CDR3 is TGTGCCAGCTCATGGGGCGACGAGCAGTACTTC.

The CDR3, as DNA: TGTGCCAGCAAGCGACAGGGGACAATAAGCGACAATGAGCAGTTCTTC. Protein sequence: CASKRQGTISDNEQFF. This chain links TRBV3-1 (or the pseudogene TRBV3-2) with TRBJ2-1; 8 bases fit TRBD1. This CDR3 spans 16 amino acids. Germline V gene sequence: CDR1 LGHDT, CDR2 YNNKEL (reference sequence). V shed 7 bases, J shed 5 bases, and the junction held 13 bases outside the gene matches.

This clone has a single count. V usage is TRBV7-9 and J usage is TRBJ2-4, with D perhaps TRBD1 (6 bases). CDR3 length: 16 residues. Looked up from germline, CDR1 is SEHNR and CDR2 is FQNEAQ (reference sequence). The V and J ends lost 1 base and 3 bases respectively, with 13 bases between them. The CDR3 is CASSLEQGSDKNIQYF. DNA of the CDR3: TGTGCCAGCAGCTTAGAACAGGGATCGGACAAAAACATTCAGTACTTC.

The chain joins TRBV28 to TRBJ2-7, with TRBD1 as a possible D gene (7 bases). CDR1 MDHEN and CDR2 SYDVKM come from the germline V gene. Trimming stripped 5 bases from V and 4 bases from J, with 12 bases between. CDR3 length equals 13 residues. The CDR3 nucleotides are TGTGCCAGCAGTCCCTCAGGGGGGTACGAGCAGTACTTC. This sequence encodes CASSPSGGYEQYF.

V usage is TRBV6-2 or TRBV6-3 and J usage is TRBJ1-1; weak D call: TRBD1 (6 bases). Per the germline V gene, CDR1 is MNHEY and CDR2 is SVGEGT. The CDR3 loop spans 16 amino acids. The germline V and J ends were trimmed by 5 bases and 1 base, with 17 bases remaining between them. The CDR3 nucleotides read TGTGCCAGCAGTATCGCGGGGGCGCCAAGGAACACTGAAGCTTTCTTT. Translated: CASSIAGAPRNTEAFF.

J is TRBJ2-5 and V is TRBV5-1, with 7 bases lining up with TRBD2. Germline-derived CDR1 and CDR2 are SGHRS and YFSETQ. This CDR3 comprises 14 residues. After removal of 0 bases from V and 5 bases from J, the junction contained 4 bases not matched to a gene. Here the CDR3 reads CASSLGAGDETQYF. For the CDR3, the DNA is TGCGCCAGCAGCTTGGGGGCGGGGGATGAGACCCAGTACTTC.

This clone was detected once. Other DNA sequences from this sample encode an identical CDR3 as well. The chain uses TRBV20-1 and TRBJ2-7; maybe TRBD1 (6 bases). V was clipped by 3 bases and J by 2 bases, with 8 bases between them. Germline V gives CDR1 DFQATT, CDR2 SNEGSKA (reference sequence). The CDR3 has 12 amino acids. CDR3 amino acids: CSASSGAYEQYF. CDR3 coding DNA: TGCAGTGCTAGTTCAGGGGCCTACGAGCAGTACTTC.

This clone was observed a handful of times. The chain links TRBV29-1 to TRBJ2-1, with D maybe TRBD2 (5 bases). The CDR3 is made up of 15 amino acids. Germline V CDR1 and CDR2: SQVTM, ANQGSEA. V lost 4 bases and J 7 bases, leaving 20 bases between the germline ends. The CDR3 spells CSVVSAIPGENEQFF. The CDR3 DNA reads as TGCAGCGTTGTCTCAGCAATCCCCGGGGAGAATGAGCAGTTCTTC.

The CDR3 protein is CASSISRGLYNEQFF. The CDR3, as DNA: TGTGCCAGTAGTATAAGCAGGGGCCTCTACAATGAGCAGTTCTTC. The J gene is TRBJ2-1, the V gene TRBV19, with D perhaps matching TRBD1 (6 bases). Germline CDR1 and CDR2: LNHDA and SQIVND (reference sequence). The CDR3 is 15 amino acids. V lost 2 bases, J lost 3 bases, and 11 bases lay in between.